This T cell receptor beta chain was obtained from a study of vaccination and CD4 T cells after COVID-19. The ends lost 6 bases at V and 1 base at J; junction bases unmatched: 6. Germline CDR1 SGHAT, CDR2 FQDESV (reference sequence). The CDR3 loop spans 15 amino acids. There are a few counts of this clonotype. Its antigen remains unidentified. Treatment: roughly ten-day PBMC culture with coronavirus spike peptide pools or control peptides (ViraFEST assay). The Oncomine TCR Beta short-read assay was what sequenced the DNA obtained from cultured CD4+ T cells. TCRdb used MiXCR to reprocess the PCR reads, holding one entry per CDR3 protein. The sample carries under 13,000 distinct CDR3 sequences, around 23% recorded once.

The sequencing here drew on CD4+ T cells from blood, cultured in vitro, taken after SARS-CoV-2 vaccination. This chain uses TRBV11-1 with TRBJ2-5; 9 bases agree with TRBD1. The source is a human donor who had recovered from COVID-19. The CDR3 loop reads CASSGRQGGQETQYF. The CDR3 DNA reads TGTGCCAGCAGTGGAAGACAGGGGGGCCAAGAGACCCAGTACTTC.